This entry lists 19 T cell receptor beta chains sequenced from one sample in a study of OX40 agonist ivuxolimab in advanced cancers. The assay was immunoSEQ multiplex PCR, and TCRdb's table has in-frame clones only and misses some. The sample holds 20,000 or so clones; about four fifths are singletons and the top ten take approximately 3.9%. Material: CD4+ or CD8+ T cells sorted from blood, obtained in a trial of the OX40 agonist ivuxolimab. Receptors originate from an adult with an advanced solid tumor such as melanoma, head and neck, liver or kidney cancer.

This rearrangement joins TRBV28 to TRBJ1-1, with TRBD1 matching 10 bases. From germline, CDR1 is MDHEN and CDR2 SYDVKM. After removal of 6 bases from V and 0 bases from J, the junction contained 7 bases not matched to a gene. This CDR3 is 16 amino acids long. The CDR3 nucleotides are TGTGCCAGCAGGCCCGGGACAGGGGTCATGAACACTGAAGCTTTCTTT. It encodes CASRPGTGVMNTEAFF. Looking up the rest from reference TRBV28 and TRBJ1-1 gives the full variable domain: DVKVTQSSRYLVKRTGEKVFLECVQDMDHENMFWYRQDPGLGLRLIYFSYDVKMKEKGDIPEGYSVSREKKERFSLILESASTNQTSMYLCASRPGTGVMNTEAFFGQGTRLTVV.

This clone was detected once. V and J are TRBV14 and TRBJ1-2, with D unresolved. Between the trimmed V and J ends, which lost 4 bases and 8 bases, there was a span of 17 bases. Per the germline V gene, CDR1 is SGHDN and CDR2 is FVKESK. The CDR3 is 14 amino acids. The CDR3 DNA is TGTGCCAGCAGCCGGGAGAGGATCCCTTCCGGCTACACCTTC. Encoded protein: CASSRERIPSGYTF.

The chain combines TRBV29-1 with TRBJ2-7, with 9 bases lining up with TRBD1. J was trimmed by 7 bases and V by 1 base; bases with no gene match: 8. The CDR3 covers 14 residues. The V gene's germline CDR1 is SQVTM and CDR2 ANQGSEA. The CDR3 DNA reads as TGCAGCGTTGAAGCCCAAGACAGGGGGGAAGAGCAGTACTTC. Residues: CSVEAQDRGEEQYF.

DNA of the CDR3: TGTGCCAGCTCACCACAGGGGACGAGGCAGGGGGACTACGAGCAGTACTTC. It encodes CASSPQGTRQGDYEQYF. This chain joins TRBV18 and TRBJ2-7; 7 bases fit TRBD1. The CDR3 runs 17 residues. The germline gives CDR1 KGHSH, CDR2 LQKENI. Germline trimming cut 1 base from V and 3 bases from J; bases unmatched to any gene: 12.

The genes are TRBV6-6 and TRBJ2-3; 10 bases align to TRBD2. Losses at the gene ends were 6 bases for V and 5 bases for J; bases not matched to a gene: 11. The germline V gene has CDR1 MNHNY and CDR2 SVGAGI (reference sequence). The length of the CDR3 is 16 residues. CDR3 sequence: CASSPRMSGRVDTQYF. The CDR3 coding sequence is TGTGCCAGCAGCCCCAGAATGAGCGGGAGGGTAGATACGCAGTATTTT.

The J gene is TRBJ2-3, the V gene TRBV10-3; 10 bases are shared with TRBD2. J was trimmed by 5 bases and V by 0 bases; bases with no gene match: 11. Germline assignment: CDR1 ENHRY and CDR2 SYGVKD. CDR3 size: 18 residues. This CDR3 reads CAISESQSFQREGDTQYF. The CDR3 DNA sequence: TGTGCCATCAGTGAGTCACAGTCATTCCAGCGGGAGGGAGATACGCAGTATTTT.

This clone has only a few counts. This chain links TRBV11-3 with TRBJ2-3; 9 bases line up with TRBD2. V lost 1 base to trimming and J lost 6 bases; unmatched junction nucleotides: 5. Germline V lookup: CDR1 SGHNT, CDR2 YENEEA. The CDR3 contains 15 residues. The chain's CDR3 is CASSLGSGRFDTQYF. The CDR3 nucleotides read TGTGCCAGCAGCTTAGGCAGCGGGAGGTTTGATACGCAGTATTTT.

The chain combines TRBV4-1 with TRBJ1-5; D remains unclear. There are 13 residues in the CDR3. Germline CDR1 MGHRA, CDR2 YSYEKL. V gave up 0 bases and J gave up 6 bases, with 6 bases separating them. CDR3: CASSQDEFQPQHF. CDR3 sequence (DNA): TGCGCCAGCAGCCAAGATGAGTTTCAGCCCCAGCATTTT.

This chain uses TRBV5-1 with TRBJ2-7; D is perhaps TRBD2 (6 bases). This CDR3 comprises 14 residues. Trimming removed 0 bases at V and 7 bases at J, with 14 bases between. Germline CDR1 SGHRS, CDR2 YFSETQ. CDR3 sequence reads: CASSLGSGPREQYF. The CDR3 region has the DNA TGCGCCAGCAGCTTGGGTAGCGGCCCGAGGGAGCAGTACTTC.

The V call is TRBV11-2, the J call TRBJ1-6; no reliable D call. Germline-derived CDR1 and CDR2 are SGHAT and FQNNGV. V lost 1 base, J lost 10 bases, and 8 bases lay in between. The CDR3 contains 13 residues. The DNA of the CDR3 is TGTGCCAGCAGCTTAGCCTTAGAGTCACCCCTCCACTTT. Its protein is CASSLALESPLHF. The full variable domain, with the rest looked up from reference TRBV11-2 and TRBJ1-6, is EAGVAQSPRYKIIEKRQSVAFWCNPISGHATLYWYQQILGQGPKLLIQFQNNGVVDDSQLPKDRFSAERLKGVDSTLKIQPAKLEDSAVYLCASSLALESPLHFGNGTRLTVT.

This clone was counted only a few times. V is TRBV19 and J is TRBJ2-1, with D possibly TRBD2 on 5 matching bases. Trimming pared 1 base from V and 13 bases from J, leaving 11 bases between. CDR1 and CDR2 (germline): LNHDA, SQIVND (reference sequence). The CDR3 has 12 amino acids. CDR3 nucleotide sequence: TGTGCCAGTAGTATAGTCGGAGGACCCCAGTTCTTC. This encodes CASSIVGGPQFF.

This chain joins TRBV6-1 and TRBJ2-3; 10 nucleotides line up with TRBD2. CDR3 length: 15 amino acids. Germline lookup yields CDR1 MNHNS and CDR2 SASEGT. The ends lost 2 bases at V and 5 bases at J; junction bases unmatched: 4. The CDR3 sequence: CASSEMIAGGDTQYF. CDR3 in DNA: TGTGCCAGCAGTGAAATGATAGCGGGGGGAGATACGCAGTATTTT.

The chain uses TRBV28 and TRBJ1-3; D unresolved. Trimming shortened V by 5 bases and J by 0 bases, and 5 bases separated the two germline ends. This CDR3 is built from 13 residues. The V gene's germline CDR1 is MDHEN and CDR2 SYDVKM. The CDR3 DNA follows: TGTGCCAGCAGTCCGCACTCTGGAAACACCATATATTTT. Translated: CASSPHSGNTIYF.

This rearrangement joins TRBV28 to TRBJ2-1; 10 bases fit TRBD2. Germline-derived CDR1 and CDR2 are MDHEN and SYDVKM. CDR3 length: 15 residues. Trimming took 6 bases from V and 4 from J; bases not matched to a gene: 6. CDR3 protein: CASSSTSGAYNEQFF. In nucleotides, the CDR3 is TGTGCCAGCAGCAGCACTAGCGGGGCGTACAATGAGCAGTTCTTC.

The chain joins TRBV25-1 to TRBJ1-1; a weak D match, TRBD1 (6 bases). This CDR3 has 13 amino acids. Germline V gene sequence: CDR1 MGHDK, CDR2 SYGVNS. Between the trimmed V and J ends, which lost 4 bases and 1 base, there was a span of 7 bases. In DNA, the CDR3 is TGTGCCAGCAGTGGGGGGGCGAACACTGAAGCTTTCTTT. This encodes CASSGGANTEAFF.

The genes are TRBV15 and TRBJ2-1; D possibly uses TRBD1 or TRBD2 (5 bases each). The CDR3 spans 16 residues. V lost 0 bases and J lost 5, with 14 bases in between. In germline, CDR1 is LNHNV, CDR2 YYDKDF (reference sequence). The DNA of the CDR3 is TGTGCCACCAGCAGAGATCTACGGGACGGGAACAATGAGCAGTTCTTC. Its translation: CATSRDLRDGNNEQFF.

This chain links TRBV28 with TRBJ2-7; 9 positions agree with TRBD2. CDR1 and CDR2 from the germline V gene are MDHEN and SYDVKM. The CDR3 spans 15 residues. V shed 5 bases and J 5 bases; nucleotides not matched to a gene: 10. The CDR3 loop reads CASSPPGLAGHEQYF. CDR3 in DNA: TGTGCCAGCAGTCCCCCTGGGCTAGCGGGACACGAGCAGTACTTC.

The chain joins TRBV27 to TRBJ2-5, with 11 nucleotides matching TRBD2. Losses at the gene ends were 6 bases for V and 1 base for J; bases not matched to a gene: 4. Germline values: CDR1 MNHEY, CDR2 SMNVEV (reference sequence). This CDR3 is 15 amino acids long. CDR3 residues: CASSLGLAAQETQYF. For the CDR3, the DNA is TGTGCCAGCAGCCTGGGACTAGCGGCCCAAGAGACCCAGTACTTC.

The rearrangement uses TRBV6-1 and TRBJ1-2; D is ambiguous. Germline V CDR1 and CDR2: MNHNS, SASEGT. The V gene lost 6 bases and the J gene lost 3 bases, with 8 bases spanning the gap. The CDR3 totals 12 residues. As DNA, the CDR3 is TGTGCCAGCAGGGCCGGTGACTATGGCTACACCTTC. Translated, it gives CASRAGDYGYTF.